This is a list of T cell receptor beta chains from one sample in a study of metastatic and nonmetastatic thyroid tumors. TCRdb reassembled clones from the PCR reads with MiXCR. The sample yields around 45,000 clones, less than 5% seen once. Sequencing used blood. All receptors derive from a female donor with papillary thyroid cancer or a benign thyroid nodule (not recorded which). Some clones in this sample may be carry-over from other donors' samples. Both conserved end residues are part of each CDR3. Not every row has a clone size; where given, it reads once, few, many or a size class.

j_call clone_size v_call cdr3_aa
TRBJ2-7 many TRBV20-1 CSAEAVAGDYEQYF
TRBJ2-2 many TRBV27 CASRKTGITGELFF
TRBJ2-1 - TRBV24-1 CATSDYGTGSYNEQFF
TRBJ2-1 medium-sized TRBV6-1 CASSSGTSGYNEQFF
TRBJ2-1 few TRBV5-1 CAIIPDRGRGNEQFF
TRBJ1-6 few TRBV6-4 CASSDQGNSPLHF
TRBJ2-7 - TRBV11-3 CASQVGQGPYEQYF
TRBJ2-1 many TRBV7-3 CASSGSSGSSYNEQFF
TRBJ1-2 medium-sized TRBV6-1 CASSPNRDSGGYTF
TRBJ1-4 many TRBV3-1 CASSQVQGDEKLFF
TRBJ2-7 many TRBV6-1 CATLGFRQGEDEQYF
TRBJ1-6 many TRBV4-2 CASSQAWGQENSPLHF
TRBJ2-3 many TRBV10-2 CASSRTSGTDTQYF
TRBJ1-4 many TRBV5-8 CASSLGGVEKLFF
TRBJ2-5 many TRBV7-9 CASRGKETQYF
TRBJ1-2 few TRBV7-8 CASSLAEQVPNYGYTAGYGYTF
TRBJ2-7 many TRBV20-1 CSATLIRGGAYEQYF
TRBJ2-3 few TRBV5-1 CASSLAGAGGADTQYF
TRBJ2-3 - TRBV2 CASSDHRPSTDTQYF
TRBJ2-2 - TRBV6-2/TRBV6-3 CASSKTSGGVNTGELFF
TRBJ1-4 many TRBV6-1 CASSERGQVDEKLFF
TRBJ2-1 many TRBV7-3 CASSFGLAVYNEQFF
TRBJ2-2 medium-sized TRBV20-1 CSAKQAFMDGELFF
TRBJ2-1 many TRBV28 CASSLPSGRAIYEQFF
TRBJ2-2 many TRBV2 CASKRQGTGELFF
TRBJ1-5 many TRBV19 CASSRTGEVLFSNQPQHF
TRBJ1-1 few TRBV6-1 CASTVSRNTEAFF
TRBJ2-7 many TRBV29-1 CSALQGPYEQYF
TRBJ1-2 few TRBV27 CASSRQGDGYTF
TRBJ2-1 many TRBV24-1 CATRDRDYNEQFF
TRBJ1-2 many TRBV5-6 CASSLTGQVYGYTF
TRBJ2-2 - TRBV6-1 CASSHSGPSAPGELFF
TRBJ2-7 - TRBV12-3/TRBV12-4 CASRRGQGASSYEQYF
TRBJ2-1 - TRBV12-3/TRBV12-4 CASSYRRLANNEQFF
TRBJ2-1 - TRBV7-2 CASSLLPGLRDNEQFF
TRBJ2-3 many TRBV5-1 CASGGLVTDTQYF
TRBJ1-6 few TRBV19 CASSMQEGGNSPLHF
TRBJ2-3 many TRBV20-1 CSAITAGEGTDTQYF
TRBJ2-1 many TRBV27 CASSLSWLYNEQFF
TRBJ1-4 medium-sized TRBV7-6 CASSTGQKNEKLFF
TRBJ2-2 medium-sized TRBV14 CASSYRGLTGELFF
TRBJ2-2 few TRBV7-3 CASSQGYANTGELFF
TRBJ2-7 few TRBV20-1 CSALRDRVSYEQYF
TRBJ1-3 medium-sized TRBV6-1 CASSEALTGGAFGNTIYF
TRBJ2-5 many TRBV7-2 CASSLTQGKTGQGGTETQYF
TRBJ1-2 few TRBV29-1 CSAFTGNGYTF
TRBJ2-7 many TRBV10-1 CASSKSGGYEQYF
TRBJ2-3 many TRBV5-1 CASSLAGRMVDTQYF
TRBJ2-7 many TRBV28 CASSLSANYEQYF
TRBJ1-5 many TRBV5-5 CASSVSGGSSNQPQHF
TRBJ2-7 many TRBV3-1 CASSQPKGTGGYEQYF